Presented here are 7 T cell receptor beta chains from one specimen sequenced in a study of T cell changes during pregnancy in multiple sclerosis. The protocol was immunoSEQ multiplex PCR, while the TCRdb copy is restricted to in-frame clones and leaves out a portion. Among 33,000 or so clones listed, 90% to 95% were seen once. The sample in question was CD8+ T cells from peripheral blood mononuclear cells, obtained in the second trimester of pregnancy. Source of these receptors: a female donor in good health, enrolled as a control in a pregnancy study.

This chain joins TRBV4-2 and TRBJ2-2; 7 bases are a match to TRBD2. V shed 0 bases and J 2 bases; nucleotides not matched to a gene: 9. From germline, CDR1 is LGHNA and CDR2 YNFKEQ. This CDR3 is built from 18 residues. The CDR3 nucleotides read TGTGCCAGCAGCCAAGATACGGGCAGCGGGGCTAACACCGGGGAGCTGTTTTTT. It yields the protein CASSQDTGSGANTGELFF.

V gene TRBV7-2 combines with J gene TRBJ1-1, with D possibly being TRBD1 (5 bases). In germline, CDR1 is SGHTA, CDR2 FQGNSA. The ends were cut back, 2 bases at V and 4 bases at J, with 17 bases in the middle. The CDR3 totals 16 residues. In DNA, the CDR3 is TGTGCCAGCAGCTTACCAGCAGGGATGTGGGGCACTGAAGCTTTCTTT. It codes for CASSLPAGMWGTEAFF.

The V and J genes are TRBV5-8 and TRBJ1-1; D is ambiguous. Germline V gene data show CDR1 as SGHTS and CDR2 as YDEGEE. The CDR3 totals 12 residues. Trimming removed 4 bases at V and 0 bases at J, with 4 bases between. The CDR3 here is CASSPMNTEAFF. The DNA for the CDR3 is TGTGCCAGCAGCCCCATGAACACTGAAGCTTTCTTT. The full variable domain, its missing parts supplied by reference TRBV5-8 and TRBJ1-1, is EAGVTQSPTHLIKTRGQQATLRCSPISGHTSVYWYQQALGLGLQFLLWYDEGEERNRGNFPPRFSGRQFPNYSSELNVNALELEDSALYLCASSPMNTEAFFGQGTRLTVV.

Only one count was recorded for this clone. J is TRBJ1-2 and V is TRBV6-5; TRBD1 matches 10 bases. The germline CDR1 and CDR2 sequences are MNHEY and SVGAGI. The CDR3 sequence is 15 residues long. Unmatched junction bases numbered 1, after V lost 2 bases and J lost 1 base. CDR3 coding DNA: TGTGCCAGCAGTTACCGGGACAGGGGTAACTATGGCTACACCTTC. Amino acids: CASSYRDRGNYGYTF.

V usage is TRBV14 and J usage is TRBJ1-2; 7 nucleotides match TRBD1. The trim removed 1 base at V and 2 bases at J, leaving 1 base unmatched. Germline V lookup: CDR1 SGHDN, CDR2 FVKESK. This CDR3 spans 14 amino acids. The CDR3 bases are TGTGCCAGCAGCCAAGGACAGGGCAACTATGGCTACACCTTC. Amino acid sequence: CASSQGQGNYGYTF.

This rearrangement joins TRBV11-2 to TRBJ2-5; 9 bases are a match to TRBD2. The ends lost 3 bases at V and 7 bases at J; junction bases unmatched: 9. CDR1 and CDR2 (germline): SGHAT, FQNNGV. This CDR3 has 15 residues. The DNA of the CDR3 is TGTGCCAGCAGCTTTTCTAGCGGGGAAGCATGGACCCAGTACTTC. Its protein is CASSFSSGEAWTQYF.

V gene TRBV9 combines with J gene TRBJ1-1, with D maybe TRBD1 (5 bases). The CDR3 totals 15 residues. Trimming left V 3 bases short and J 3 bases short, with 15 bases between. CDR1 SGDLS and CDR2 YYNGEE come from the germline V gene. In DNA form, the CDR3 reads TGTGCCAGCAGCGCCCAAAGGGGCTCGGACACTGAAGCTTTCTTT. Translation gives CASSAQRGSDTEAFF.